The 10 T cell receptor beta chains presented below share a single source sample, sequenced in a study of long-term antiretroviral therapy in people with HIV. The assay used was immunoSEQ (version v3.0), run at survey level. The assay was immunoSEQ multiplex PCR, and TCRdb's table has in-frame clones only and misses some. The profile shows roughly 30,000 clones, over 75% of them singletons. Sequenced material: unsorted PBMCs, taken 0.8 years before starting antiretroviral therapy. The source of these receptors is a man aged 18 to 29 with HIV.

The V call is TRBV6-4, the J call TRBJ1-2; 8 bases are a match to TRBD1. The CDR3 spans 15 residues. Trimming at V came to 5 bases and at J to 3 bases, leaving 8 bases not matched to a gene. Per the germline V gene, CDR1 is MRHNA and CDR2 is SNTAGT. CDR3 DNA: TGTGCCAGCAGTCCTACCAGGGACAGGTACTATGGCTACACCTTC. It is translated as CASSPTRDRYYGYTF.

The rearrangement joins TRBV15 to TRBJ2-5, with 9 bases fitting TRBD2. The CDR3 is 14 amino acids. With V trimmed by 1 base and J by 4 bases, 1 base remained unmatched. Germline V CDR1 and CDR2: LNHNV, YYDKDF (reference sequence). In DNA form, the CDR3 reads TGTGCCACCAGCAGAGGGCGGGGGGGAGAGACCCAGTACTTC. This gives the protein CATSRGRGGETQYF. The full variable domain, with the rest looked up from reference TRBV15 and TRBJ2-5, is DAMVIQNPRYQVTQFGKPVTLSCSQTLNHNVMYWYQQKSSQAPKLLFHYYDKDFNNEADTPDNFQSRRPNTSFCFLDIRSPGLGDTAMYLCATSRGRGGETQYFGPGTRLLVL.

Only a few counts were recorded for this clone. The rearrangement joins TRBV7-9 to TRBJ1-2; no clear D gene. There are 12 residues in the CDR3. V lost 4 bases and J 5 bases, leaving 8 bases between the germline ends. The germline V gene has CDR1 SEHNR and CDR2 FQNEAQ (reference sequence). The CDR3: CASSSGAYGYTF. The CDR3 region has the DNA TGTGCCAGCAGCTCAGGCGCTTATGGCTACACCTTC.

The chain employs TRBV4-2 and TRBJ1-2; 8 nucleotides line up with TRBD1. The V and J ends lost 2 bases and 8 bases, in that order; junction bases with no gene match: 4. The germline V gene encodes CDR1 LGHNA and CDR2 YNFKEQ. This CDR3 region has 13 residues. The CDR3 spells CASSQQGAGGYTF. CDR3 DNA: TGTGCCAGCAGCCAACAGGGGGCCGGGGGCTACACCTTC.

J is TRBJ1-5 and V is TRBV28; 7 bases are shared with TRBD1. In germline, CDR1 is MDHEN, CDR2 SYDVKM. J lost 10 bases, V lost 6 bases, and 6 bases had no gene match. The CDR3 is 12 amino acids. The CDR3 DNA reads TGTGCCAGCAGATTCGCAGGGGGACCCCAGCATTTT. Translating gives CASRFAGGPQHF.

J is TRBJ2-2 and V is TRBV18, with D perhaps matching TRBD2 (5 bases). The ends were cut back, 6 bases at V and 4 bases at J, with 15 bases in the middle. Germline assignment: CDR1 KGHSH and CDR2 LQKENI. CDR3 size: 15 residues. CDR3 sequence reads: CASSEQIEGTGELFF. In DNA, the CDR3 is TGTGCCAGCTCCGAGCAGATCGAGGGCACCGGGGAGCTGTTTTTT.

The chain uses TRBV12-5 and TRBJ1-1, with 11 positions matching TRBD1. The V segment lost 2 bases and the J segment 4 bases; nucleotides outside the gene matches: 6. CDR1 and CDR2 from the germline V gene are LGHNT and FRNRAP. The CDR3 covers 16 residues. CDR3 loop: CASGLSRGTGGTEAFF. CDR3 DNA sequence: TGTGCTAGTGGTTTGTCCCGAGGGACAGGGGGCACTGAAGCTTTCTTT. The full variable domain, completed using reference TRBV12-5 and TRBJ1-1, is DARVTQTPRHKVTEMGQEVTMRCQPILGHNTVFWYRQTMMQGLELLAYFRNRAPLDDSGMPKDRFSAEMPDATLATLKIQPSEPRDSAVYFCASGLSRGTGGTEAFFGQGTRLTVV.

J is TRBJ2-1 and V is TRBV6-1, with a possible D match to TRBD2 (6 bases). V was cut by 2 bases and J by 0 bases, with 11 bases left in between. The CDR3 has 16 residues. CDR1 and CDR2 from the germline V gene are MNHNS and SASEGT. The CDR3 sequence: CASSEFGGTSYNEQFF. The CDR3 DNA follows: TGTGCCAGCAGTGAATTTGGGGGGACCTCCTACAATGAGCAGTTCTTC.

This sequence joins TRBV18 and TRBJ2-7, with D hard to call. Germline assignment: CDR1 KGHSH and CDR2 LQKENI. The germline V and J ends were trimmed by 3 bases and 3 bases, with 6 bases remaining between them. The CDR3 runs to 12 residues. The CDR3 loop reads CASSPGNYEQYF. The CDR3 DNA sequence: TGTGCCAGCTCACCGGGTAACTACGAGCAGTACTTC. The full variable domain, its missing parts supplied by reference TRBV18 and TRBJ2-7, is NAGVMQNPRHLVRRRGQEARLRCSPMKGHSHVYWYRQLPEEGLKFMVYLQKENIIDESGMPKERFSAEFPKEGPSILRIQQVVRGDSAAYFCASSPGNYEQYFGPGTRLTVT.

V usage is TRBV5-1 and J usage is TRBJ2-3; 10 nucleotides match TRBD1. V dropped 4 bases and J dropped 6; count of bases not matched to a gene: 11. CDR3 length: 16 residues. Germline-derived CDR1 and CDR2 are SGHRS and YFSETQ. CDR3 bases: TGCGCCAGCAGCGATATGGACAGGGGGGAGTCGGATACGCAGTATTTT. Protein product: CASSDMDRGESDTQYF.